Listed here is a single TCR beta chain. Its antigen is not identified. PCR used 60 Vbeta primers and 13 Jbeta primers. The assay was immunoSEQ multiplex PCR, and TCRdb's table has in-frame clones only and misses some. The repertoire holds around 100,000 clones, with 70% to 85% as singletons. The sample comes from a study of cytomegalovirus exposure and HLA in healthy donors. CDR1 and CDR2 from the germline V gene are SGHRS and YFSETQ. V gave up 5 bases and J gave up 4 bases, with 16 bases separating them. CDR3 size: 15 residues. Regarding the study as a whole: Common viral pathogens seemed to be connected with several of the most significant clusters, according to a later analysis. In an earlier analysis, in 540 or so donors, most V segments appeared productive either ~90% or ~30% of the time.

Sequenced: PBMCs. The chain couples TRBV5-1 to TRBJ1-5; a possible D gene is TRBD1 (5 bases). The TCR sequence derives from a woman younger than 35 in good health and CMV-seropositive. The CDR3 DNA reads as TGCGCCAGCAGGGAGGGGACTATGGGGAATCAGCCCCAGCATTTT. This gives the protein CASREGTMGNQPQHF.